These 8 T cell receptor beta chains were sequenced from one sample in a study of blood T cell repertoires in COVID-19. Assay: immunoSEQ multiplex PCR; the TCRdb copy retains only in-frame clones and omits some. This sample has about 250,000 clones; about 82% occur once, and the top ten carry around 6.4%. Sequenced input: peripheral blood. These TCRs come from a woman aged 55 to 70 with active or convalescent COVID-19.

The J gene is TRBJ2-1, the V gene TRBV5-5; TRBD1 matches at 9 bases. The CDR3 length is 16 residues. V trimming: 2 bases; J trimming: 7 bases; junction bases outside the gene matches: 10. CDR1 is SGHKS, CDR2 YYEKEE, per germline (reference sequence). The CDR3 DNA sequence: TGTGCCAGCAGCTTAGAACCGGGACAGGGTCCGAATGAGCAGTTCTTC. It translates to CASSLEPGQGPNEQFF.

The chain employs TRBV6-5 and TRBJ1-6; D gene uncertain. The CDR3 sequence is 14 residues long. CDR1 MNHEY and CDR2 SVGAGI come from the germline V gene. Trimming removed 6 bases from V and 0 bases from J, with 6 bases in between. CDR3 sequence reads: CASRDFSYNSPLHF. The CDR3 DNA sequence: TGTGCCAGCAGGGACTTCTCCTATAATTCACCCCTCCACTTT.

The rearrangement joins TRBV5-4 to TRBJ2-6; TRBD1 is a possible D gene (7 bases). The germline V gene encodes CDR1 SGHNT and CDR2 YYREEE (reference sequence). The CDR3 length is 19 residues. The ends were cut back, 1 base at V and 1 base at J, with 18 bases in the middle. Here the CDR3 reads CASSLLGGQFRSGANVLTF. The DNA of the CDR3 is TGTGCCAGCAGCTTGTTGGGGGGACAGTTCCGGTCTGGGGCCAACGTCCTGACTTTC. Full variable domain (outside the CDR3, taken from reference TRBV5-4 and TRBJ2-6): ETGVTQSPTHLIKTRGQQVTLRCSSQSGHNTVSWYQQALGQGPQFIFQYYREEENGRGNFPPRFSGLQFPNYSSELNVNALELDDSALYLCASSLLGGQFRSGANVLTFGAGSRLTVL.

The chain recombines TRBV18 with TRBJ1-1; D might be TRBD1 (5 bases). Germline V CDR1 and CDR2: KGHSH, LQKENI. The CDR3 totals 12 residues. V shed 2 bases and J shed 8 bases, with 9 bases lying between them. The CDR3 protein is CASSPSGGEAFF. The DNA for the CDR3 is TGTGCCAGCTCACCATCCGGGGGGGAAGCTTTCTTT.

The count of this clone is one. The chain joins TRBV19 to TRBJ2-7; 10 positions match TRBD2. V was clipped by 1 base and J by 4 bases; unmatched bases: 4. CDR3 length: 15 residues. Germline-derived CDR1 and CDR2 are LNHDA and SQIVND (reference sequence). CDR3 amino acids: CASSIGAGGPYEQYF. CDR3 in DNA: TGTGCCAGTAGTATAGGAGCGGGAGGGCCATACGAGCAGTACTTC.

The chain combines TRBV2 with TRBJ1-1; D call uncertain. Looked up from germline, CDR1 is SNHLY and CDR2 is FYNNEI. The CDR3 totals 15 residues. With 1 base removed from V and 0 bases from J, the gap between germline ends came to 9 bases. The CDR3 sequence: CASSEVYKMNTEAFF. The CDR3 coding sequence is TGTGCCAGCAGTGAAGTTTACAAAATGAACACTGAAGCTTTCTTT.

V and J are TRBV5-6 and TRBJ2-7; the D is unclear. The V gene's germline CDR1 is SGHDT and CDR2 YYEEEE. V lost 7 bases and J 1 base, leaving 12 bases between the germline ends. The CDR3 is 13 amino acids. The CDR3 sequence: CASARLDSYEQYF. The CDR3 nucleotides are TGTGCCAGCGCGCGACTGGATTCCTACGAGCAGTACTTC.

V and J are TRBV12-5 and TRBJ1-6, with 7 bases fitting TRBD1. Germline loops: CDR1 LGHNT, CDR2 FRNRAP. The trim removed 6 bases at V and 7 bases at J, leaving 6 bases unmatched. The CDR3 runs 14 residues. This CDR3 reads CASGTGQHNSPLHF. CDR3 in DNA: TGTGCTAGTGGAACGGGACAGCACAATTCACCCCTCCACTTT. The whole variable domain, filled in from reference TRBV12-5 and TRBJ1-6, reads DARVTQTPRHKVTEMGQEVTMRCQPILGHNTVFWYRQTMMQGLELLAYFRNRAPLDDSGMPKDRFSAEMPDATLATLKIQPSEPRDSAVYFCASGTGQHNSPLHFGNGTRLTVT.